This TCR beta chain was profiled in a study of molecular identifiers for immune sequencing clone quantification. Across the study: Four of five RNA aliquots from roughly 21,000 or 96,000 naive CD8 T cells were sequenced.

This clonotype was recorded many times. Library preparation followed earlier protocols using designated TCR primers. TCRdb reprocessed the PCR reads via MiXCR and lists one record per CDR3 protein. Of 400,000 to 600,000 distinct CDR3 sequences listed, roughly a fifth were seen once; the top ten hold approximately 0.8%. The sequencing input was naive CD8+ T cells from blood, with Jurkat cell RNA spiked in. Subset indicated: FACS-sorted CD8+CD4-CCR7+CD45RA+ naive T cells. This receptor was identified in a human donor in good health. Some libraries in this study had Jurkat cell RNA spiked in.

In nucleotides, the CDR3 is TGTGCCAGCAGCTTAGAATCCAGGGTGGCAGATACGCAGTATTTT. Its translation: CASSLESRVADTQYF. V and J are TRBV13 and TRBJ2-3; D possibly corresponds to TRBD1 (5 bases). Germline CDR1 is PRHDT and CDR2 is FYEKMQ (reference sequence). V was cut by 1 base and J by 4 bases, with 12 bases left in between. The CDR3 extends over 15 amino acids.